This T cell receptor (beta chain) was recorded in a study of cytomegalovirus exposure and HLA in healthy donors (TCRdb year 2017). As for the study more broadly: An earlier analysis of several hundred of the donors reported about 260 Gb of sequence data and approximately 120 million unique TCR beta sequences obtained from around 190 million T cells. Around 330 gigabases of sequencing data and roughly 81 million unique TCR sequences made up an early release that covered nearly 650 HLA-typed donors. The genetic ancestry cluster associated with self-reported Caucasian donors included 81% of the roughly 390 genotyped donors. The study aimed to test whether cataloging public T cell receptors could reveal signatures of past pathogen exposure. The T cell repertoires of under 700 subjects were profiled by immunosequencing and related to cytomegalovirus serostatus. Besides the first cohort of about 730 subjects, a separate validation cohort made up of about 120 different subjects was used. High-throughput TCR immunosequencing, statistical association of individual TCRs with disease status, and machine learning were combined to predict cytomegalovirus infection status. A later analysis re-examined previously published TCR beta repertoires from hundreds of donors and added high-resolution HLA genotyping to investigate patterns of TCR occurrence. Rather than using new phenotypic data, the later analysis identified candidate immune exposures from TCR beta sequences and from how often those sequences occurred across donors. To decide whether each TCR beta V gene segment behaved as functional or pseudogenic, an earlier analysis of 587 of the donors relied on high-throughput TCR beta sequencing. Donor age, sex, ethnicity and CMV serostatus were collected together with the repertoire data. In a later genetic analysis, genome-wide SNP genotypes for 398 of the 666 donors were used, and that subset was treated as a discovery cohort. Every discovery cohort repertoire had been produced on one sequencing platform. Class I and class II HLA loci were covered by the typing at four-digit resolution. The number of typed donors differed by locus: roughly 620-630 for A, B, C, DRB1 and DQB1; some 500 for DQA1; approximately 600 for DPA1; and roughly 470 for DPB1. Several DR-DQ haplotypes were treated as single units for association and clustering because of strong linkage in the cohort. Among over 350 genotyped donors of the cohort, an average of 235,054 unique TCR beta nucleotide sequences were sequenced per donor, roughly 18% of them non-productive.

Compared with germline, V lacks 6 bases and J lacks 6 bases; bases without a gene match: 6. Taken from the germline V gene, the CDR1 and CDR2 loops are SNHLY and FYNNEI. The CDR3 goes from the cysteine to the phenylalanine over 13 residues. The sequence is cut down to CDR3 DNA, 39 bases in frame from base 1. On the study overall, not on this receptor specifically: In a later genetic analysis, fewer N-insertions in productive TCRs were reported among donors in an Asian-associated ancestry cluster than the roughly 640-donor mean. Cytomegalovirus status was reported to be diagnosed by the classifier with high specificity and sensitivity in both the original and validation cohorts. In the study, roughly 160 TCR beta chains were listed as associated with cytomegalovirus. According to a later analysis, most CMV-associated TCR beta chains appeared to be HLA-restricted, and the HLA associations seemed to be driven largely by CMV exposure. The authors suggested that the approach could potentially be generalized to other disease states and immunological phenotypes. A further reported finding was that TCR beta sequences accurately predicted the HLA-A and HLA-B alleles for most subjects in the first cohort. Roughly uniform sequencing depth across donors was assumed in presence/absence analyses, although this assumption may not hold. In a later analysis, some 17,000 TCR beta sequences were associated with specific HLA alleles at a false discovery rate of 0.05. Linkage disequilibrium might explain the correlated functional status among segregating V segments, but an unknown experimental factor could not be ruled out. Broadly in line with IMGT annotations, most TCR beta V segments showed up in productive rearrangements about 87% or about 30% of the time in an earlier analysis of 587 of the donors. Immune exposure information for the cohort was limited to CMV serostatus. Because some donors lacked HLA typing at each locus, the association tests relied only on the typed subset. An association between a missense DCLRE1C variant and V-gene and J-gene trimming of TCR beta chains was found in a later genetic analysis and replicated in an independent cohort. Because counts were too low, seventeen rarely observed V segments, including chromosome 9 orphons, were excluded from the earlier analysis of a few hundred of the donors. When HLA alleles, especially DR and DQ, strongly co-occurred, TCR associations were difficult to assign to individual alleles. A cluster of highly shared sequence variants was judged likely to be a technical artifact of the sequencing pipeline. In a later analysis, HLA-associated TCR beta chains showed more clonal expansion and lower generation probabilities than non-associated chains that were equally common. According to a later analysis, TCR association rates differed among HLA loci, with DRB1 alleles showing the most associated TCRs and HLA-C alleles showing the fewest. A few of the identified cytomegalovirus-associated TCR beta chains were confirmed in vitro to be specific for cytomegalovirus antigens. While some public TCRs were present in many individuals, most TCR sequences turned up only very rarely across donors. In a later analysis, several top co-occurrence clusters were reported to appear linked to parvovirus B19, influenza, CMV and Epstein-Barr virus. The 87-base-pair reads could not distinguish some IMGT-functional V segments, including TRBV6-2 and TRBV6-3, so those segments were excluded. Only TCR beta chains were sequenced in this cohort, and the absence of alpha or paired-chain data limited detectable features.

This clone came up a few times. The target of this receptor is not known. Base qualities are not at hand, and no much larger clone is one base apart. In total, roughly 670 healthy bone marrow donors made up the cohort. Cohort members were all nominally healthy when sampled, although unrecorded immune exposures were likely present. The donor was CMV seropositive and was included in the group of 270 or so seropositive cohort members. Each donor provided a peripheral blood sample, and peripheral blood mononuclear cells were used for TCR beta sequencing. Genomic DNA was extracted from the blood cell samples with the Qiagen DNeasy Blood Extraction Kit. Libraries came from the immunoSEQ multiplex PCR assay. For the multiplex PCR, a mixture combining 60 forward primers for TCR Vbeta segments and 13 reverse primers for TCR Jbeta segments was used. Amplification of the CDR3 region of rearranged TCR beta genes was performed with a multiplex PCR assay on genomic DNA. Amplified TCR beta libraries were sequenced as 87-base-pair reads on the Illumina HiSeq System. The original pipeline was this. In a later analysis, tens of millions of unique TCR beta chains were counted across the approximately 620 repertoires, and roughly 10 million of these chains were shared by at least two donors. To remove PCR and sequencing errors, raw reads were error-corrected and collapsed into unique sequences using a nearest-neighbor algorithm that merged closely related sequences. V, D and J gene segments were assigned by aligning CDR3 sequences to IMGT reference sequences. Each retained sequence needed at least a six-nucleotide match to both a V gene segment and a J gene segment. A rearrangement was called productive if the CDR3 had no stop codons and remained in frame with V and J, and every other rearrangement was called non-productive. Following IMGT convention, CDR3 was defined as the stretch from the second conserved V-encoded cysteine to the conserved J-encoded phenylalanine. The earlier analysis of about 620 of the donors excluded sequences that lacked an unambiguous match to a single V gene segment. In an earlier analysis of some 590 of the donors, V segments were called functional above 56.7% productive rearrangements and were called segregating when the between-donor standard deviation exceeded 5%. A statistical classification framework was built for diagnosing cytomegalovirus status from the catalog of TCR beta chain sequences. A later analysis assigned V and J genes by comparing TCR nucleotide sequences with IMGT/GENE-DB human TR gene sequences. Using the TCRdist pipeline, a later analysis assigned CDR3 sequences along with most-parsimonious VDJ recombination scenarios. In a later analysis, each TCR beta chain was defined by its CDR3 amino acid sequence together with its V-gene family, and reads without a unique V-gene family were excluded. In a later analysis, fewer than 600 highly shared, low-generation-probability nucleotide sequences were removed to address suspected cross-contamination and a sequencing artifact. In a later analysis, a clonal expansion index was calculated for each public chain from normalized within-repertoire ranks of inferred template counts. In a later analysis, generation probabilities were computed using a VDJ recombination model fitted to out-of-frame rearrangements, and the results were checked against IGoR. A later analysis scored TCR-TCR, TCR-HLA and TCR-CMV co-occurrence with hypergeometric tests, applying a repertoire-size bias correction to TCR pairs. To estimate false discovery rates, a later analysis permuted the HLA or CMV assignments 20 times. In a later analysis, co-occurring TCRs were grouped using DBSCAN, and TCRdist sequence similarity was added for clustering within HLA-allele-positive subsets. Repertoires with fewer than 30,000 or more than 120,000 public chains, plus five repertoires with anomalous nucleotide sharing, were excluded from co-occurrence clustering. The clones in this table, taken by TCRdb from immuneACCESS, are in-frame only. Not every clone is retained; where verified, under half of the shortfall comes from an unresolved V gene, and the cause of the rest is unknown. That table supplies the V and J calls and clone size; D and trimming were determined from the DNA. This sample is represented by more than 50,000 clones; roughly 71% of them were singletons. Clones ranked in the top ten supply over 30% of the sample.

The sequenced material came from PBMCs. The receptor was derived from a man between 35 and 55 years old in good health and CMV-seropositive. This sequence uses TRBV2 and TRBJ1-2, with TRBD1 identical over 8 junction bases. The CDR3 amino acid sequence is: CASSDRGAHGYTF. At the DNA level, the sequence is TGTGCCAGCAGCGACAGGGGTGCCCATGGCTACACCTTC.